The rows below give T cell receptor beta chains drawn from one sample of a study of blood T cell repertoires in COVID-19. TCRdb's copy holds only in-frame clones and misses some; the assay was immunoSEQ multiplex PCR. This sample has approximately 300,000 clones, with around 89% found just once. Sequencing input: peripheral blood. These TCRs come from a man aged 18 to 30 who had recovered from COVID-19. The CDR3 runs from the conserved cysteine through the conserved F or W. A D gene is named only where the DNA matches it firmly. Only some rows state a clone size, as once, few, many or a class for expanded clones.

D gene	V gene	J gene	clone size	CDR3 DNA	CDR3 protein
TRBD1	TRBV5-1	TRBJ1-4	-	TGCGCCAGCAAGCAGGGGGAAACTAATGAAAAACTGTTTTTT	CASKQGETNEKLFF
-	TRBV7-9	TRBJ2-5	-	TGTGCCAGCAGCTTAGGAGGTCCTGAGACCCAGTACTTC	CASSLGGPETQYF
-	TRBV12-3/TRBV12-4	TRBJ1-1	-	TGTGCCAGCAACCTGGACAGGAACACTGAAGCTTTCTTT	CASNLDRNTEAFF
-	TRBV12-3/TRBV12-4	TRBJ2-3	-	TGTGCCAGCAGTTTCCTTAGCGGAGATACGCAGTATTTT	CASSFLSGDTQYF
-	TRBV19	TRBJ2-6	-	TGTGCCAGTAGTATGGCCCCCTGGGGGCCTGGGGCCAACGTCCTGACTTTC	CASSMAPWGPGANVLTF
-	TRBV24-1	TRBJ2-7	-	TGTGCCACCAGTGAACGAACAGGGTTCGACGAGCAGTACTTC	CATSERTGFDEQYF
-	TRBV27	TRBJ2-7	-	TGTGCCAGCAGTTTCGGGACAAGGGGCTACGAGCAGTACTTC	CASSFGTRGYEQYF
-	TRBV29-1	TRBJ2-1	-	TGCAGCGTTGAAAGAGGTGGTGAGCAGTTCTTC	CSVERGGEQFF
TRBD2	TRBV6-5	TRBJ2-1	-	TGTGCCAGCAGTTACCCAGCGGGAGCCTACAATGAGCAGTTCTTC	CASSYPAGAYNEQFF
-	TRBV4-2	TRBJ2-7	-	TGTGCCAGCAGCCAAGAAGTCGACTACTCCTACGAGCAGTACTTC	CASSQEVDYSYEQYF
-	TRBV20-1	TRBJ1-2	-	TGCAGTGCTACAGGGGAAGGCTACACCTTC	CSATGEGYTF
-	TRBV6-5	TRBJ2-7	-	TGTGCCAGCAGTCTGATAAGGGACTCTTCCTACGAGCAGTACTTC	CASSLIRDSSYEQYF
TRBD1	TRBV5-4	TRBJ1-2	-	TGTGCCAGCAGCTTTGGACAGGGGGCAACTGGTTATGGCTACACCTTC	CASSFGQGATGYGYTF
-	TRBV9	TRBJ2-3	-	TGTGCCAGCAGCCCCCAGCTTCAGGTGGTTCAGTATTTT	CASSPQLQVVQYF
-	TRBV29-1	TRBJ1-1	-	TGCAGCGCCCCGGACAGTGCGAACACTGAAGCTTTCTTT	CSAPDSANTEAFF
-	TRBV11-3	TRBJ2-3	-	TGTGCCAGCAGTTCAAGACAGGTTAATCCAGATACGCAGTATTTT	CASSSRQVNPDTQYF
TRBD1	TRBV9	TRBJ1-1	-	TGTGCCAGCAGCCTAGGGACAGGGGGGTTTAACACTGAAGCTTTCTTT	CASSLGTGGFNTEAFF
-	TRBV6-5	TRBJ1-6	-	TGTGCCAGCAGTCGGGACTCCTCAACCCTCCACTTT	CASSRDSSTLHF
TRBD2	TRBV4-2	TRBJ2-1	-	TGTGCCAGCAGCCAAGCTAGCGGGGTATACAATGAGCAGTTCTTC	CASSQASGVYNEQFF
-	TRBV11-3	TRBJ2-5	-	TGTGCCAGCAGCCCAGGTGGGCACCGTGGGGAGACCCAGTACTTC	CASSPGGHRGETQYF
-	TRBV6-5	TRBJ1-1	few	TGTGCCAGCAGTTACTCGTGGGGCGCCGACACTGAAGCTTTCTTT	CASSYSWGADTEAFF
-	TRBV5-1	TRBJ2-2	-	TGCGCCAGCAGCTTGGTTGACAGCCTGAACACCGGGGAGCTGTTTTTT	CASSLVDSLNTGELFF
-	TRBV11-2	TRBJ1-3	-	TGTGCCAGCAGCTTAGATCCGGGCTCTGGAAACACCATATATTTT	CASSLDPGSGNTIYF
-	TRBV7-2	TRBJ1-3	-	TGTGCCAGCAGCCCGTCAGGGTCTGGAAACACCATATATTTT	CASSPSGSGNTIYF
TRBD2	TRBV24-1	TRBJ2-1	-	TGTGCCACCAGTAGGTCGGGGGGCAATGAGCAGTTCTTC	CATSRSGGNEQFF
TRBD1	TRBV18	TRBJ1-2	-	TGTGCCAGCTCACCACGGGACAGAGTCTATGGCTACACCTTC	CASSPRDRVYGYTF
-	TRBV6-5	TRBJ1-1	-	TGTGCCAGCAGTTACGTCGGGGGGAACACTGAAGCTTTCTTT	CASSYVGGNTEAFF
-	TRBV15	TRBJ1-3	-	TGTGCCACCAGCAGGAACAGTGGAAACACCATATATTTT	CATSRNSGNTIYF
TRBD1	TRBV6-2/TRBV6-3	TRBJ1-3	-	TGTGCCAGCAGCCCTACGCTGGGACAGGGGGCTGGAAACACCATATATTTT	CASSPTLGQGAGNTIYF
TRBD1	TRBV4-2	TRBJ1-2	-	TGTGCCAGCAGCCAGGGGACAGGGGGCTGGTCCCACCCTGTCTATGGCTACACCTTC	CASSQGTGGWSHPVYGYTF
TRBD1	TRBV7-9	TRBJ1-3	-	TGTGCCAGCAGCCCCCGACAGGGGAGAAACACCATATATTTT	CASSPRQGRNTIYF
TRBD2	TRBV10-1	TRBJ2-7	few	TGCGCCAGCAGTGACAGGACTAGCGGGAGAGACGAGCAGTACTTC	CASSDRTSGRDEQYF
TRBD1	TRBV5-1	TRBJ2-7	-	TGCGCCAGCAGCTGGAGGCCCGGGACAGCCGAGCAGTACTTC	CASSWRPGTAEQYF
-	TRBV19	TRBJ2-2	once	TGTGCCAGTAGTATAGCGGGGGACGGGGAGCTGTTTTTT	CASSIAGDGELFF
-	TRBV9	TRBJ1-2	-	TGTGCCAGCAGCGAGACAGGTACACCCTATGGCTACACCTTC	CASSETGTPYGYTF
-	TRBV3-1/TRBV3-2	TRBJ2-7	once	TGTGCCAGCAGCCATGAGAGAGCAAGCGGGCAGTACTTC	CASSHERASGQYF
TRBD2	TRBV18	TRBJ2-1	-	TGTGCCAGCTCACCGACTAGCGGAAATTACAATGAGCAGTTCTTC	CASSPTSGNYNEQFF
-	TRBV4-1	TRBJ2-2	few	TGCGCCAGCAGCCAAGTGCCTGGACGGGGGTTCGCCGGGGAGCTGTTTTTT	CASSQVPGRGFAGELFF
-	TRBV3-1/TRBV3-2	TRBJ2-1	-	TGTGCCAGCAGCCAAAATAGCGGATCCTACAATGAGCAGTTCTTC	CASSQNSGSYNEQFF
TRBD1	TRBV6-5	TRBJ1-1	-	TGTGCCAGCAGTTACCGCGACAGGGTCGGCACTGAAGCTTTCTTT	CASSYRDRVGTEAFF
-	TRBV4-3	TRBJ1-6	-	TGCGCCAGCAGCCAAGATTCGTCCCTTTCGTCACCCCTCCACTTT	CASSQDSSLSSPLHF
-	TRBV6-6	TRBJ1-4	-	TGTGCCAGCAGTTCCACCGGGAGCCTTAATGAAAAACTGTTTTTT	CASSSTGSLNEKLFF
TRBD1	TRBV23-1	TRBJ2-1	-	TGCGCCAGCAGTCGTGGTCCCCTGACAGGGGTTAATGAGCAGTTCTTC	CASSRGPLTGVNEQFF
-	TRBV2	TRBJ2-3	-	TGTGCCAGCAGTGTCGGACTCACAGATACGCAGTATTTT	CASSVGLTDTQYF